The text below deals with one T cell receptor (beta chain). Per the authors' pipeline: Amplification with reference gene primers provided the estimates of nucleated cell counts. TCRdb's copy holds only in-frame clones and misses some; the assay was immunoSEQ multiplex PCR. V, J and clone size derive from that table, while D and trimming were established from the DNA sequence. The sample records about 140,000 clones, 77% being singletons. Trimming left V 6 bases short and J 4 bases short, with 16 bases between. CDR3 length: 15 amino acids. Germline CDR1 and CDR2: MNHEY and SVGAGI. The sample originates from a study of blood T cell repertoires in COVID-19. Study as a whole: Donors in the United States, Italy and Spain gave samples during acute or convalescent COVID-19. Nucleic acid was either cDNA or gDNA, and it came from T cells, B-cell-depleted T cells, or PBMCs.

The chain combines TRBV6-5 with TRBJ1-5; TRBD1 might be the D (6 bases). The specimen sequenced was peripheral blood. The sequence came from a woman in her fifties or sixties with active or convalescent COVID-19. Written as DNA, the CDR3 is TGTGCCAGCAGACCTTCGACAGGAGGAAATCAGCCCCAGCATTTT. It is translated as CASRPSTGGNQPQHF.